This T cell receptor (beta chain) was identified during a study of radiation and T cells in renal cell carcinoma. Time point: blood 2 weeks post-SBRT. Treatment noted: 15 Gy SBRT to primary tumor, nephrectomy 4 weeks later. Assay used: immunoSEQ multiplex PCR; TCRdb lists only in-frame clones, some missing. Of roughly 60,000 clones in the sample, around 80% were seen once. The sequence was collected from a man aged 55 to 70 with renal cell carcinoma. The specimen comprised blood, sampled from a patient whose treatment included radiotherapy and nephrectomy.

The CDR3 is CASSLHTGSTDTQYF. CDR3 sequence (DNA): TGTGCCAGCAGCTTACACACCGGCAGCACAGATACGCAGTATTTT. The rearrangement joins TRBV11-3 to TRBJ2-3; D remains ambiguous. Trimming removed 2 bases at V and 0 bases at J, with 9 bases between. The V gene's germline CDR1 is SGHNT and CDR2 YENEEA. The CDR3 runs 15 residues.